A single sample is the source of the 12 T cell receptor beta chains below, sequenced in a study of CD4 T cell repertoires in COVID-19. Method: immunoSEQ multiplex PCR; TCRdb's copy keeps in-frame clones and lacks some. The table has some 71,000 clones, about 80% seen once. Sequenced here: CD4+ T cells from peripheral blood, sampled after recovery from COVID-19. These TCRs come from a human donor who had COVID-19.

The V and J genes are TRBV19 and TRBJ2-7; 9 bases agree with TRBD1. The CDR3 runs to 14 residues. The V and J ends lost 3 bases and 6 bases, in that order; junction bases with no gene match: 6. Germline CDR1 reads LNHDA; CDR2 reads SQIVND (reference sequence). CDR3 residues: CASSMGQGTGEQYF. CDR3 DNA sequence: TGTGCCAGTAGTATGGGACAGGGAACCGGCGAGCAGTACTTC. The full variable domain, in which reference TRBV19 and TRBJ2-7 provide the parts outside the CDR3, is DGGITQSPKYLFRKEGQNVTLSCEQNLNHDAMYWYRQDPGQGLRLIYYSQIVNDFQKGDIAEGYSVSREKKESFPLTVTSAQKNPTAFYLCASSMGQGTGEQYFGPGTRLTVT.

J is TRBJ1-6 and V is TRBV10-2; TRBD1 matches at 7 bases. The CDR3 has 14 residues. Per the germline V gene, CDR1 is WSHSY and CDR2 is SAAADI. Trimming at V came to 8 bases and at J to 7 bases, leaving 8 bases not matched to a gene. CDR3 sequence (DNA): TGCGCCAGCCGTCTAGGGGGCACAAATTCACCCCTCCACTTT. Its protein is CASRLGGTNSPLHF.

This clone was counted a single time. This chain joins TRBV7-8 and TRBJ2-7; the D gene is possibly TRBD2 (5 bases). The V end lost 5 bases, the J end lost 3 bases, and 14 bases lay between the germline ends. The CDR3 is made up of 14 amino acids. The germline V gene encodes CDR1 SGHVS and CDR2 FQNEAQ. For the CDR3, the DNA is TGTGCCAGCAGCCCCGTGAGGGCCGGCTACGAGCAGTACTTC. It encodes CASSPVRAGYEQYF.

The chain recombines TRBV6-5 with TRBJ1-1, with D possibly being TRBD1 (5 bases). V dropped 4 bases and J dropped 4 bases, with 13 bases sitting between them. Germline lookup yields CDR1 MNHEY and CDR2 SVGAGI. The CDR3 spans 14 residues. CDR3 nucleotides: TGTGCCAGCAGTTCTCAGGACGGGACCACTGAAGCTTTCTTT. As protein: CASSSQDGTTEAFF.

This clone was recorded only once. The V call is TRBV2, the J call TRBJ1-6, with 12 bases that match TRBD1. The CDR3 extends over 15 amino acids. Germline CDR1 is SNHLY and CDR2 is FYNNEI. V was clipped by 8 bases and J by 9 bases; unmatched bases: 8. The CDR3 is CASAPGTGGSSPLHF. The CDR3 DNA sequence: TGTGCCAGCGCCCCTGGGACAGGGGGCAGTTCACCCCTCCACTTT.

The J gene is TRBJ2-3, the V gene TRBV11-2, with D maybe TRBD1 (5 bases). Trimming removed 0 bases from V and 5 bases from J, with 9 bases in between. There are 14 residues in the CDR3. Germline lookup yields CDR1 SGHAT and CDR2 FQNNGV. CDR3 in DNA: TGTGCCAGCAGCTTAGAAGGGGTGGTAGATACGCAGTATTTT. It codes for CASSLEGVVDTQYF.

Points on this clone: The same CDR3 arises from other DNA sequences in this sample as well. The chain uses TRBV18 and TRBJ2-1; 9 bases fit TRBD1. The junction had 0 bases not matched to a gene; V was cut back by 2 bases and J by 1 base. Germline-derived CDR1 and CDR2 are KGHSH and LQKENI. The CDR3 runs to 15 residues. CDR3 sequence reads: CASSPGTGSYNEQFF. The DNA of the CDR3 is TGTGCCAGCTCACCAGGGACAGGGTCCTACAATGAGCAGTTCTTC.

The chain links TRBV21-1 to TRBJ2-3; the tabulated D call, TRBD1, remains unverified against the DNA. TRBV21-1 is described as a pseudogene. This CDR3 contains 15 residues. CDR3 sequence (DNA): TGTGCCAGCAGCAAAGTCCTCAGGGTGACAGATACGCAGTATTTT. It yields the protein CASSKVLRVTDTQYF.

This clone was observed a few times. The chain couples TRBV15 to TRBJ1-1; tentatively, D is TRBD1 (5 bases). Trimming stripped 5 bases from V and 6 bases from J, with 13 bases between. This CDR3 spans 13 amino acids. The germline CDR1 and CDR2 sequences are LNHNV and YYDKDF (reference sequence). The CDR3 DNA follows: TGTGCCACCAGCCCATCCGGGGCACCTGAAGCTTTCTTT. Its protein product is CATSPSGAPEAFF.

This chain uses TRBV30 with TRBJ2-7, with 11 bases lining up with TRBD2. V trimming: 4 bases; J trimming: 4 bases; junction bases outside the gene matches: 9. CDR1 is GTSNPN and CDR2 is SVGIG in the germline V gene (reference sequence). This CDR3 region has 15 residues. In nucleotides, the CDR3 is TGTGCCTGGATGCCCCGTGGACTAGCGGGTTACGAGCAGTACTTC. Protein sequence: CAWMPRGLAGYEQYF.

About this clone: Relative to the germline gene, one junction end is altered; a read error may explain this. The chain combines TRBV19 with TRBJ1-4; 8 positions match TRBD1. This CDR3 is 13 amino acids long. The V gene's germline CDR1 is LNHDA and CDR2 SQIVND (reference sequence). This CDR3 reads CASSTQGALLIRF. The CDR3 DNA sequence: TGTGCCAGTAGTACCCAGGGGGCGCTTCTCATACGTTTT.

The rearrangement joins TRBV16 to TRBJ1-1, with 10 positions matching TRBD1. V trimming: 3 bases; J trimming: 4 bases; junction bases outside the gene matches: 11. CDR3 length: 17 residues. Germline V CDR1 and CDR2: KGHSY, FQNENV. The CDR3 loop is CASSQSRDRGRSTEAFF. The CDR3 bases are TGTGCCAGCAGCCAGTCCCGGGACAGGGGTCGGAGCACTGAAGCTTTCTTT.